The next 9 T cell receptor beta chains were all read from a single sample in a study of cytomegalovirus exposure and HLA in healthy donors. The PCR had 60 Vbeta and 13 Jbeta primers. Clones were read by immunoSEQ multiplex PCR, and TCRdb kept only the in-frame ones, dropping some. The sample lists about 130,000 clones; approximately 80% were seen once. Sequencing used PBMCs. The receptors were sampled from a man aged 35-49 years in good health and CMV-seronegative.

The J gene is TRBJ1-2, the V gene TRBV2; D call uncertain. V lost 8 bases and J lost 4, with 17 bases in between. The CDR3 runs to 14 residues. Germline V lookup: CDR1 SNHLY, CDR2 FYNNEI. The CDR3 loop reads CASSESRVSYGYTF. As DNA, the CDR3 is TGTGCCAGCTCCGAAAGTCGGGTTTCCTATGGCTACACCTTC.

The chain couples TRBV9 to TRBJ1-2; maybe TRBD1 (5 bases). CDR1 SGDLS and CDR2 YYNGEE come from the germline V gene. V was shortened by 3 bases and J by 4 bases, with 19 bases between the two germline ends. The CDR3 contains 16 residues. The CDR3 DNA sequence: TGTGCCAGCAGCGAGGAAAGTTTAGAGGGACTCTATGGCTACACCTTC. This sequence encodes CASSEESLEGLYGYTF.

The chain is built from TRBV6-1 and TRBJ1-4, with D perhaps TRBD1 (5 bases). CDR3 length: 12 amino acids. Germline CDR1 and CDR2: MNHNS and SASEGT. The V and J ends lost 7 bases and 8 bases respectively, with 11 bases between them. This CDR3 is CASKITGEKLFF. CDR3 DNA sequence: TGTGCCAGCAAGATCACAGGCGAAAAACTGTTTTTT.

On this clone itself: A read error may account for a junction end that differs from germline. V and J are TRBV7-7 and TRBJ2-1; perhaps D is TRBD1 or TRBD2 (5 bases each). CDR1 is SSHAT and CDR2 is FNYEAQ in the germline V gene (reference sequence). This CDR3 has 13 residues. CDR3 sequence reads: CASSLATGFEQFF. The CDR3 DNA sequence: TGTGCTAGCAGCCTAGCTACAGGTTTTGAGCAGTTCTTC.

There are a few counts of this clone. The chain couples TRBV11-2 to TRBJ1-2; 7 nucleotides agree with TRBD1. CDR1 SGHAT and CDR2 FQNNGV come from the germline V gene. The CDR3 is 15 amino acids. J was trimmed by 2 bases and V by 5 bases; bases with no gene match: 8. CDR3 loop: CASSPNRGQNYGYTF. The CDR3 bases are TGTGCCAGCAGCCCCAATAGGGGACAGAACTATGGCTACACCTTC.

The chain employs TRBV20-1 and TRBJ2-3; D not resolved. Germline CDR1 reads DFQATT; CDR2 reads SNEGSKA (reference sequence). This CDR3 contains 10 residues. CDR3 protein: CSPTADTQYF. CDR3 in DNA: TGCAGCCCAACGGCAGATACGCAGTATTTT.

The rearrangement uses TRBV7-8 and TRBJ2-7; TRBD1 is a possible D gene (6 bases). The CDR3 is made up of 15 amino acids. Trimming removed 2 bases from V and 0 bases from J, with 11 bases in between. Per germline, CDR1 SGHVS and CDR2 FQNEAQ. CDR3 residues: CASSLRQEFSYEQYF. In DNA form, the CDR3 reads TGTGCCAGCAGCTTAAGACAGGAATTCTCCTACGAGCAGTACTTC.

This clone was detected once. The chain employs TRBV19 and TRBJ1-3; D remains ambiguous. Looked up from germline, CDR1 is LNHDA and CDR2 is SQIVND (reference sequence). The CDR3 runs 15 residues. V was cut by 7 bases and J by 0 bases, with 13 bases left in between. CDR3 residues: CASTETSNSGNTIYF. CDR3 DNA sequence: TGTGCCAGTACGGAAACTAGTAACTCTGGAAACACCATATATTTT.

The chain uses TRBV5-1 and TRBJ2-6; D may be TRBD2 (5 bases). Germline-derived CDR1 and CDR2 are SGHRS and YFSETQ. The CDR3 has 17 residues. The V and J ends lost 3 bases and 2 bases respectively, with 15 bases between them. CDR3 region: CASSSGGNSAGANVLTF. DNA for the CDR3: TGCGCCAGCAGCTCCGGAGGCAATTCGGCTGGGGCCAACGTCCTGACTTTC.